One sample yielded the 22 T cell receptor beta chains listed below, sequenced in a study of CD8 T cells in ankylosing spondylitis. General study findings and limits: A TCR beta motif of about eight highly homologous variants seemed to mark ankylosing spondylitis blood.

A single record per CDR3 protein comes from TCRdb applying MiXCR to the 5' RACE reads. The sample includes approximately 400,000 distinct CDR3 sequences, 25% to 30% of them seen just once. Their target antigens are unknown. The sample was blood, either unsorted or a sorted T cell fraction (not recorded which). The receptors derive from a male donor with ankylosing spondylitis.

This chain joins TRBV20-1 and TRBJ2-3, with TRBD2 matching over 10 bases. The CDR3 is made up of 14 amino acids. V dropped 7 bases and J dropped 6; count of bases not matched to a gene: 10. The germline gives CDR1 DFQATT, CDR2 SNEGSKA (reference sequence). The CDR3 DNA sequence: TGCAGTGGATCCGGGACTAGCGTCTGGGATACGCAGTATTTT. Translated, it gives CSGSGTSVWDTQYF.

This chain connects TRBV7-9 to TRBJ2-1; 11 bases are a match to TRBD2. The CDR3 sequence is 15 residues long. From germline, CDR1 is SEHNR and CDR2 FQNEAQ (reference sequence). V was pared by 1 base and J by 9 bases, with 5 bases of the junction left unmatched. CDR3 loop: CASSLVSGRASEQFF. In DNA, the CDR3 is TGTGCCAGCAGCTTAGTTAGCGGGAGGGCCAGTGAGCAGTTCTTC.

The V and J genes are TRBV7-6 and TRBJ2-1, with 13 bases that match TRBD2. The V gene end was trimmed by 5 bases and the J gene end by 1 base; junction bases not matched to a gene: 8. The germline CDR1 and CDR2 sequences are SGHVS and FNYEAQ. This CDR3 has 18 amino acids. The CDR3 region is CASSPRTSGRDSYNEQFF. The CDR3 nucleotides are TGTGCCAGCAGCCCACGGACTAGCGGGAGAGATTCCTACAATGAGCAGTTCTTC.

The chain has TRBV20-1 and TRBJ1-5; D is perhaps TRBD1 (5 bases). V was cut by 4 bases and J by 3 bases, with 19 bases left in between. Germline lookup yields CDR1 DFQATT and CDR2 SNEGSKA (reference sequence). The CDR3 is 16 residues long. The CDR3: CSAIRGPEGINQPQHF. CDR3 in DNA: TGCAGTGCTATCCGGGGCCCAGAGGGGATCAATCAGCCCCAGCATTTT.

The genes are TRBV4-2 and TRBJ2-1; 11 bases fit TRBD2. The length of the CDR3 is 16 residues. After removal of 3 bases from V and 7 bases from J, the junction contained 8 bases not matched to a gene. In germline, CDR1 is LGHNA, CDR2 YNFKEQ. In nucleotides, the CDR3 is TGTGCCAGCAGCCACCAACTAGCGGGAGAATGGAATGAGCAGTTCTTC. Its protein is CASSHQLAGEWNEQFF.

The chain employs TRBV3-1 and TRBJ2-1; perhaps TRBD1 as D (7 bases). The CDR3 contains 15 residues. Germline-derived CDR1 and CDR2 are LGHDT and YNNKEL (reference sequence). V lost 4 bases, J lost 12 bases, and 22 bases lay in between. The CDR3 bases are TGTGCCAGCAGCCCTCAGGGGGGAGGAGGTTTAAGGCAGTTCTTC. Residues: CASSPQGGGGLRQFF.

This clonotype was counted only a few times. The chain's CDR3 is CASNNLAGGGEQFF. For the CDR3, the DNA is TGTGCCAGTAACAACCTAGCGGGAGGGGGTGAGCAGTTCTTC. V gene TRBV19 combines with J gene TRBJ2-1; 12 bases map to TRBD2. Germline assignment: CDR1 LNHDA and CDR2 SQIVND (reference sequence). Losses at the gene ends were 7 bases for V and 9 bases for J; bases not matched to a gene: 7. CDR3 size: 14 residues. The variable domain in full, completed from reference TRBV19 and TRBJ2-1, reads DGGITQSPKYLFRKEGQNVTLSCEQNLNHDAMYWYRQDPGQGLRLIYYSQIVNDFQKGDIAEGYSVSREKKESFPLTVTSAQKNPTAFYLCASNNLAGGGEQFFGPGTRLTVL.

The V call is TRBV15, the J call TRBJ1-5, with D uncertain. Trimming took off 3 bases at V and 6 bases at J, with 9 bases between the two ends. This CDR3 is 13 amino acids long. CDR1 and CDR2 (germline): LNHNV, YYDKDF (reference sequence). The CDR3 sequence: CATSSTSIQPQHF. CDR3 nucleotide sequence: TGTGCCACCAGCAGTACATCTATTCAGCCCCAGCATTTT.

This sequence joins TRBV7-8 and TRBJ2-3; TRBD2 aligns across 7 bases. Germline V gene data show CDR1 as SGHVS and CDR2 as FQNEAQ. The CDR3 has 16 amino acids. V lost 1 base to trimming and J lost 0 bases; unmatched junction nucleotides: 4. This CDR3 is CASSLGGGASTDTQYF. Here the CDR3 DNA reads TGTGCCAGCAGCTTAGGGGGGGGAGCTAGCACAGATACGCAGTATTTT. Looking up the rest from reference TRBV7-8 and TRBJ2-3 gives the full variable domain: GAGVSQSPRYKVAKRGQDVALRCDPISGHVSLFWYQQALGQGPEFLTYFQNEAQLDKSGLPSDRFFAERPEGSVSTLKIQRTQQEDSAVYLCASSLGGGASTDTQYFGPGTRLTVL.

The rearrangement links TRBV11-1 to TRBJ2-7; 7 bases map to TRBD2. Germline lookup yields CDR1 SGHAT and CDR2 FQDESV (reference sequence). Trimming took 6 bases from V and 6 from J; bases not matched to a gene: 8. There are 13 residues in the CDR3. CDR3: CASSKMSGGEQYV. The CDR3 DNA follows: TGTGCCAGCAGTAAAATGTCGGGGGGCGAGCAGTACGTC.

The V gene is TRBV12-3 or TRBV12-4, the J gene TRBJ2-7; no reliable D call. Trimming removed 3 bases from V and 6 bases from J, with 12 bases in between. There are 13 residues in the CDR3. As DNA, the CDR3 is TGTGCCAGCAGTTTGGTAGGGTTTGTCGAGCAGTACTTC. It yields the protein CASSLVGFVEQYF.

V and J are TRBV3-1 and TRBJ2-1, with D maybe TRBD1 (6 bases). In germline, CDR1 is LGHDT, CDR2 YNNKEL (reference sequence). The V gene lost 3 bases and the J gene lost 0 bases, with 12 bases spanning the gap. The CDR3 sequence is 16 residues long. This CDR3 reads CASSHPGHNSYNEQFF. CDR3 nucleotide sequence: TGTGCCAGCAGCCACCCGGGACACAACTCCTACAATGAGCAGTTCTTC.

The chain couples TRBV5-6 to TRBJ1-5, with D perhaps matching TRBD1 (5 bases). The V end was cut by 3 bases, the J end by 7 bases, with 17 bases between. The CDR3 has 15 residues. Germline values: CDR1 SGHDT, CDR2 YYEEEE. CDR3 sequence: CASSSGPIGIQPQHF. DNA of the CDR3: TGTGCCAGCAGCTCGGGACCTATAGGTATACAGCCCCAGCATTTT.

This chain uses TRBV27 with TRBJ2-3; 9 bases are a match to TRBD2. The CDR3 extends over 12 amino acids. Germline V gene data show CDR1 as MNHEY and CDR2 as SMNVEV (reference sequence). The junction had 8 bases not matched to a gene; V was cut back by 5 bases and J by 14 bases. CDR3 amino acids: CASSTTSGSRYF. The DNA for the CDR3 is TGTGCCAGCAGTACGACTAGCGGCAGCAGGTATTTT.

This clonotype has more than one count but fewer than ten. CDR3 amino acids: CASSVESHTEAFF. The CDR3 region has the DNA TGTGCCAGCAGCGTAGAATCGCACACTGAAGCTTTCTTT. The chain joins TRBV9 to TRBJ1-1; D not certain. The V end was cut by 0 bases, the J end by 3 bases, with 6 bases between. The CDR3 covers 13 residues. Germline lookup yields CDR1 SGDLS and CDR2 YYNGEE.

The CDR3, as DNA: TGCGCCAGCAGTGCCGGGACTACCTCCTACGAGCAGTACTTC. This encodes CASSAGTTSYEQYF. V usage is TRBV5-1 and J usage is TRBJ2-7, with 7 nucleotides matching TRBD2. The CDR3 sequence is 14 residues long. V lost 5 bases to trimming and J lost 0 bases; unmatched junction nucleotides: 5. Per germline, CDR1 SGHRS and CDR2 YFSETQ. Complete variable domain (other parts from reference TRBV5-1 and TRBJ2-7): KAGVTQTPRYLIKTRGQQVTLSCSPISGHRSVSWYQQTPGQGLQFLFEYFSETQRNKGNFPGRFSGRQFSNSRSEMNVSTLELGDSALYLCASSAGTTSYEQYFGPGTRLTVT.

The J gene is TRBJ2-1, the V gene TRBV29-1, with 12 bases lining up with TRBD2. The V and J ends lost 0 bases and 1 base, in that order; junction bases with no gene match: 10. CDR1 and CDR2 (germline): SQVTM, ANQGSEA. CDR3 length: 19 residues. CDR3 coding DNA: TGCAGCGTTGAAGAAACAGGACTAGCGGGGATCCTTTCCTACAATGAGCAGTTCTTC. Protein sequence: CSVEETGLAGILSYNEQFF.

V and J are TRBV4-2 and TRBJ1-2; 9 bases agree with TRBD1. Germline V gene sequence: CDR1 LGHNA, CDR2 YNFKEQ. The J segment lost 5 bases and the V segment lost 4 bases, leaving 8 bases of the junction unmatched. This CDR3 has 15 amino acids. The CDR3 sequence is CASSPGQGSRYGYTF. In DNA form, the CDR3 reads TGTGCCAGCAGCCCCGGACAGGGGTCGAGATATGGCTACACCTTC.

This rearrangement joins TRBV29-1 to TRBJ2-1, with TRBD2 identical over 10 bases. CDR1 and CDR2 from the germline V gene are SQVTM and ANQGSEA. This CDR3 is built from 15 residues. V shed 3 bases and J 0 bases; nucleotides not matched to a gene: 2. CDR3 loop: CSVEASGSSYNEQFF. The CDR3 nucleotides are TGCAGCGTTGAGGCTAGCGGGAGCTCCTACAATGAGCAGTTCTTC.

This chain links TRBV5-1 with TRBJ2-3; 10 bases map to TRBD2. Looked up from germline, CDR1 is SGHRS and CDR2 is YFSETQ. The ends lost 5 bases at V and 3 bases at J; junction bases unmatched: 9. The CDR3 loop spans 16 amino acids. CDR3 loop: CASSFLAGVGTDTQYF. The CDR3 DNA reads as TGCGCCAGCAGTTTTCTAGCGGGAGTTGGGACAGATACGCAGTATTTT.

This clonotype was picked up a small number of times. The gene calls are TRBV20-1 and TRBJ1-1; 10 bases align to TRBD1. The CDR3 is 14 amino acids. From germline, CDR1 is DFQATT and CDR2 SNEGSKA (reference sequence). The junction had 7 bases not matched to a gene; V was cut back by 3 bases and J by 6 bases. The CDR3 reads CSARPGQGRAEAFF. The CDR3 DNA reads as TGCAGTGCTAGGCCGGGACAGGGGAGGGCTGAAGCTTTCTTT.

This clonotype was observed a handful of times. The CDR3 here is CASSLGGLAASYNEQFF. The DNA for the CDR3 is TGTGCCAGCAGCTTAGGAGGGCTAGCGGCTAGCTACAATGAGCAGTTCTTC. The chain recombines TRBV13 with TRBJ2-1; TRBD2 matches at 7 bases. This CDR3 has 17 amino acids. Germline assignment: CDR1 PRHDT and CDR2 FYEKMQ (reference sequence). The V gene end was trimmed by 0 bases and the J gene end by 3 bases; junction bases not matched to a gene: 8.